This TCR beta chain was documented in a study of human T cells and chemical hapten exposure. Background on the study: Upper back patch tests used 0.01% DPC, scored after 6 days. Recorded diagnoses among the mostly female patients were alopecia areata, totalis or universalis.

Attachment of unique molecular identifiers to individual cDNA molecules was performed in the library. One entry per CDR3 protein, called by TCRdb with MiXCR from the RACE reads. The profile shows about 77,000 distinct CDR3 sequences, roughly 15% of them singletons. The CDR3 is 14 amino acids. The V gene's germline CDR1 is SGDLS and CDR2 YYNGEE. Trimming cost V 4 bases and J 4 bases, with 14 bases left between them. This sample's time point: pre-sensitization, week 0. Treatment meaning: therapeutic diphenylcyclopropenone sensitization with weekly scalp DPC. Blood collection happened ahead of applying each patch test.

The chain uses TRBV9 and TRBJ1-1; no reliable D call. This TCR derives from a woman aged 50 to 65 with alopecia areata. Some clones in this sample may be carry-over from other donors' samples. The sample in question was whole blood, obtained in connection with sensitization to the hapten diphenylcyclopropenone (DPC). The CDR3 sequence: CASSTLDRGTEAFF. CDR3 DNA sequence: TGTGCCAGCAGCACCCTAGACCGGGGCACTGAAGCTTTCTTT.